The 12 T cell receptor beta chains in this list originate from one sample, sequenced in a study of regulatory T cells in long-lasting Graves disease. The time point is: persistent/refractory GD, antithyroid drugs over 5 years with positive TRAb. The TCR library was made from RNA that had been extracted from PBMCs in TRIzol. In building TCR beta libraries, iRepertoire HTBI primers were used together with Arm-PCR of CDR3 regions. TCRdb re-analysed the multiplex PCR reads in MiXCR, keeping a single row per CDR3 protein. The sample lists under 500,000 distinct CDR3 sequences, around 20% occurring once. The source was peripheral blood mononuclear cells (PBMCs), collected when the disease was refractory, from a patient treated with antithyroid drugs. The receptors come from a female donor with Graves disease.

The V gene is TRBV6-1, the J gene TRBJ2-1; D is uncertain. V was trimmed by 3 bases and J by 5 bases, leaving 23 bases between them. Per the germline V gene, CDR1 is MNHNS and CDR2 is SASEGT. The CDR3 totals 18 residues. The CDR3 loop reads CASSDPPAAHRVHNEQFF. CDR3 coding DNA: TGTGCCAGCAGTGATCCCCCCGCGGCCCATCGGGTCCACAATGAGCAGTTCTTC.

This clonotype was recorded once. The chain employs TRBV5-1 and TRBJ2-7, with D unresolved. The CDR3 runs to 14 residues. Trimming removed 4 bases at V and 2 bases at J, with 13 bases between. CDR1 and CDR2 (germline): SGHRS, YFSETQ. CDR3 residues: CASSPMGPTYEQYF. CDR3 nucleotide sequence: TGCGCCAGCAGCCCAATGGGTCCTACCTACGAGCAGTACTTC.

This clonotype was recorded at least ten times. The chain couples TRBV29-1 to TRBJ1-1; D remains unclear. Trimming cost V 1 base and J 0 bases, with 6 bases left between them. Germline V CDR1 and CDR2: SQVTM, ANQGSEA. This CDR3 spans 13 amino acids. The CDR3: CSVEGVMNTEAFF. CDR3 sequence (DNA): TGCAGCGTTGAAGGAGTTATGAACACTGAAGCTTTCTTT.

This sequence joins TRBV6-2 or TRBV6-3 and TRBJ2-7; D tentatively reads TRBD1 or TRBD2 (5 bases each). Germline CDR1 MNHEY, CDR2 SVGEGT. V was pared by 10 bases and J by 2 bases, with 18 bases between. The CDR3 spans 14 residues. CDR3 sequence reads: CATQVEGFPYEQYF. The CDR3 bases are TGTGCCACCCAGGTTGAGGGGTTTCCCTACGAGCAGTACTTC.

This clonotype showed up many times. The chain combines TRBV5-4 with TRBJ1-1; perhaps TRBD1 as D (5 bases). The CDR3 loop spans 14 amino acids. V dropped 6 bases and J dropped 9 bases, with 21 bases sitting between them. In germline, CDR1 is SGHNT, CDR2 YYREEE (reference sequence). The CDR3 loop is CASTFAAGGEKAFF. CDR3 bases: TGTGCCAGCACCTTTGCCGCGGGGGGAGAAAAAGCTTTCTTT.

This clonotype came up many times. The rearrangement joins TRBV6-2 or TRBV6-3 to TRBJ1-2; 7 bases map to TRBD1. Losses at the gene ends were 3 bases for V and 7 bases for J; bases not matched to a gene: 5. From germline, CDR1 is MNHEY and CDR2 SVGEGT. The CDR3 runs 13 residues. The CDR3 is CASSYTTGSGYTF. The CDR3 DNA follows: TGTGCCAGCAGTTATACGACAGGGAGTGGCTACACCTTC.

Ten or more counts support this clonotype. V and J are TRBV5-1 and TRBJ1-1; 12 nucleotides match TRBD1. The length of the CDR3 is 11 residues. Germline V gives CDR1 SGHRS, CDR2 YFSETQ. V lost 4 bases, J lost 14 bases, and 3 bases stayed unmatched. The CDR3 sequence is CASSPGQGAFF. The CDR3 DNA is TGCGCCAGCAGCCCGGGACAGGGGGCATTCTTT.

This clonotype was seen a handful of times. V usage is TRBV20-1 and J usage is TRBJ2-7; D may be TRBD2 (5 bases). From germline, CDR1 is DFQATT and CDR2 SNEGSKA (reference sequence). V was cut by 6 bases and J by 4 bases, with 16 bases left in between. This CDR3 has 13 amino acids. This chain's CDR3 is CSASGAVVYEQYF. The CDR3 DNA sequence: TGCAGTGCAAGCGGCGCGGTGGTTTACGAGCAGTACTTC.

In this sample, this clonotype turned up many times. The chain couples TRBV20-1 to TRBJ1-2; D ambiguous. The CDR3 loop spans 14 amino acids. CDR1 and CDR2 (germline): DFQATT, SNEGSKA (reference sequence). V lost 6 bases and J lost 0, with 14 bases in between. CDR3 residues: CSAPGEFTNYGYTF. The CDR3 nucleotides read TGCAGTGCCCCCGGGGAGTTTACTAACTATGGCTACACCTTC.

This clonotype was seen more than once but under ten times. The V gene is TRBV3-1, the J gene TRBJ2-1; 13 bases line up with TRBD2. Trimming took 2 bases from V and 4 from J; bases not matched to a gene: 5. The CDR3 runs to 17 residues. Germline CDR1 and CDR2: LGHDT and YNNKEL (reference sequence). The CDR3 loop is CASSQTLAGGPYNEQFF. CDR3 DNA: TGTGCCAGCAGCCAAACACTAGCGGGAGGGCCTTACAATGAGCAGTTCTTC.

The chain employs TRBV30 and TRBJ2-7; no clear D. The CDR3 totals 12 residues. With 2 bases removed from V and 1 base from J, the gap between germline ends came to 6 bases. Germline values: CDR1 GTSNPN, CDR2 SVGIG (reference sequence). For the CDR3, the DNA is TGTGCCTGGAGTCCTCGATCCTACGAGCAGTACTTC. It codes for CAWSPRSYEQYF.

This clonotype was observed a handful of times. J is TRBJ2-1 and V is TRBV29-1, with no clear D. With 4 bases removed from V and 5 bases from J, the gap between germline ends came to 9 bases. Per germline, CDR1 SQVTM and CDR2 ANQGSEA. There are 12 residues in the CDR3. The CDR3 region is CSVGSADNEQFF. The CDR3 nucleotides are TGCAGCGTTGGGTCGGCAGACAATGAGCAGTTCTTC.